This T cell receptor (beta chain) was recorded in a study of shared clonotypes between healthy human individuals. Study-level information: Per donor, three plates held CD4 naive cells, three held CD4 memory, two held CD8 naive and one held CD8 memory.

About this clone itself: Antigen: not known.

Whole-study findings and limits: In general, naive subsets displayed greater estimated richness than memory subsets did. All-four-donor shared clonotypes had higher generation probabilities than non-shared clonotypes did.

The study drew its donors from healthy HIV-negative adults without recent acute infections or vaccinations. Profiling relied on immunoSEQ multiplex PCR, and the TCRdb table lists in-frame clones only, not all of them. The sample contains around 990,000 clones, approximately 75% of which appear only once. Trimming cost V 1 base and J 5 bases, with 9 bases left between them. Germline V gene lookup returns CDR1 GTSNPN and CDR2 SVGIG (reference sequence). The CDR3 loop spans 13 amino acids. This clonotype was obtained from a man in his late teens or twenties in good health. Some clones in this sample may be carry-over from other donors' samples. Material for sequencing was memory CD4+ T cells from PBMCs. Subset defined: CD45RA-negative fraction. V usage is TRBV30 and J usage is TRBJ2-4; D is unresolved. CDR3 sequence: CAWSGAGENIQYF. CDR3 DNA sequence: TGTGCCTGGAGTGGGGCAGGAGAAAACATTCAGTACTTC.